This T cell receptor beta chain is from a study of T cells in Graves' hyperthyroidism and ophthalmopathy. Reasons for excluding patients were uncontrolled infection, other autoimmune disease, pregnancy or lactation. Every diagnosis used clinical symptoms, serum thyroxine and TRAb, thyroid ultrasound and orbital computed tomography. From RNA transcripts, TCR beta CDR3 regions were amplified. First-round RT-PCR targeting the TCR CDR3 was performed with the HTBI primer set. TCRdb called the multiplex PCR reads again in MiXCR, with one record for every CDR3 protein. The sample lists around 540,000 distinct CDR3 sequences; roughly a sixth were seen once. As concerns this clonotype: Just one base apart from a much larger clone, this may be a read error. Because the CDR3 is missing its conserved closing phenylalanine or tryptophan, this is likely a read error.

V was cut by 5 bases and J by 1 base, with 9 bases left in between. Germline V gives CDR1 DFQATT, CDR2 SNEGSKA (reference sequence). The CDR3 has 13 residues. The chain carries TRBV20-1 and TRBJ2-1, with a possible D match to TRBD1 (5 bases). The receptor comes from a woman younger than 45 with Graves' ophthalmopathy. Sequenced sample: blood. The CDR3 spells CSARTLSYNEQFL. The DNA for the CDR3 is TGCAGTGCTCGGACATTGTCCTACAATGAGCAGTTCCTC.